The clone carrying this TCR beta chain was counted ten times or more. As it was prepared, the TCRbeta library received unique molecular identifiers. TCRdb used MiXCR to reprocess the PCR reads, holding one entry per CDR3 protein. This sample has 640,000 or so distinct CDR3 sequences, with around 16% found just once. The data were obtained in a study of T-cell reconstitution after alpha-beta-depleted transplantation in children. The CDR3 is 14 residues long. The germline gives CDR1 MNHNS, CDR2 SASEGT. With 1 base removed from V and 4 bases from J, the gap between germline ends came to 10 bases. V is TRBV6-1 and J is TRBJ1-2; D gene ambiguous. The starting material was PBMCs from the stem cell graft donor, obtained from the stem cell graft. The origin of this receptor is a human donor who donated a stem cell graft to a child with acute myeloid leukemia. CDR3 loop: CASSEGYLGYGYTF. The DNA of the CDR3 is TGTGCCAGCAGTGAAGGCTACTTGGGCTATGGCTACACCTTC.